Listed here are 28 T cell receptor beta chains from one sample, sequenced in a study of CD4 T cells in relation to SARS-CoV-2 and coronaviruses. TCRdb's table, derived via immunoSEQ multiplex PCR, lists solely in-frame clones and lacks some. The table has around 35,000 clones, 82% seen once; the top ten hold 3.5% to 5.5%. Their antigen targets remain unknown. Sequencing input: naive CD4+ T cells from PBMCs, cultured in vitro. Subset specified: naive CD4+ T cells isolated by negative enrichment. These receptors were obtained from an adult with COVID-19.

V gene TRBV20-1 combines with J gene TRBJ1-1; D is ambiguous. This CDR3 is built from 11 residues. Trimming stripped 3 bases from V and 4 bases from J, with 6 bases between. Germline loops: CDR1 DFQATT, CDR2 SNEGSKA (reference sequence). The CDR3 is CSASGATEAFF. Here the CDR3 DNA reads TGCAGTGCTAGTGGTGCCACTGAAGCTTTCTTT.

The chain recombines TRBV3-1 (or the pseudogene TRBV3-2) with TRBJ2-2; no clear D gene. V lost 1 base and J 7 bases, leaving 1 base between the germline ends. CDR1 is LGHDT, CDR2 YNNKEL, per germline (reference sequence). This CDR3 is 11 amino acids long. CDR3 DNA sequence: TGTGCCAGCAGCCAAGGCGGGGAGCTGTTTTTT. It codes for CASSQGGELFF.

The V gene is TRBV3-1 (or the pseudogene TRBV3-2), the J gene TRBJ1-2, with D perhaps TRBD1 (5 bases). This CDR3 contains 17 residues. V was trimmed by 3 bases and J by 4 bases, leaving 21 bases between them. Per the germline V gene, CDR1 is LGHDT and CDR2 is YNNKEL (reference sequence). The CDR3 loop is CASSHPGILGTTYGYTF. The DNA for the CDR3 is TGTGCCAGCAGCCATCCAGGGATTCTAGGAACCACCTATGGCTACACCTTC.

The chain employs TRBV10-2 and TRBJ2-7; D is unclear. Trimming pared 0 bases from V and 0 bases from J, leaving 6 bases between. The germline V gene encodes CDR1 WSHSY and CDR2 SAAADI. The CDR3 covers 14 residues. As DNA, the CDR3 is TGCGCCAGCAGTGAGTCGGGCAACTCCTACGAGCAGTACTTC. Translating gives CASSESGNSYEQYF.

This clone turned up a few times. Relative to the germline gene, one junction end is altered; a read error may explain this. The V and J genes are TRBV7-7 and TRBJ1-1; D is unresolved. Germline loops: CDR1 SSHAT, CDR2 FNYEAQ (reference sequence). CDR3 length equals 13 residues. In DNA form, the CDR3 reads TGTGCTAGCAGCCAGGATCCGAAGACTGAAGCTTTCTTT. This gives the protein CASSQDPKTEAFF.

V usage is TRBV5-1 and J usage is TRBJ2-7; 10 bases agree with TRBD2. The CDR3 loop spans 15 amino acids. The ends lost 4 bases at V and 2 bases at J; junction bases unmatched: 6. CDR1 SGHRS and CDR2 YFSETQ come from the germline V gene. CDR3 loop: CASSPGLAEPYEQYF. CDR3 DNA sequence: TGCGCCAGCAGCCCCGGACTAGCGGAACCCTACGAGCAGTACTTC.

The CDR3 spells CASSPGRLRTGELFF. The CDR3 nucleotides read TGTGCCAGCTCACCCGGTCGATTGAGAACCGGGGAGCTGTTTTTT. The V gene is TRBV18, the J gene TRBJ2-2; D gene uncertain. Per germline, CDR1 KGHSH and CDR2 LQKENI. This CDR3 has 15 residues. V lost 3 bases and J lost 5, with 13 bases in between.

This clone was detected only a few times. The rearrangement joins TRBV7-9 to TRBJ1-4; D may be TRBD1 (5 bases). This CDR3 has 15 residues. Trimming removed 0 bases from V and 8 bases from J, with 13 bases in between. Germline lookup yields CDR1 SEHNR and CDR2 FQNEAQ (reference sequence). The CDR3 sequence: CASSLAGRVLEKLFF. CDR3 DNA sequence: TGTGCCAGCAGCTTAGCTGGCAGGGTTTTGGAAAAACTGTTTTTT. Based on the CDR3 plus reference TRBV7-9 and TRBJ1-4, the full variable domain is DTGVSQNPRHKITKRGQNVTFRCDPISEHNRLYWYRQTLGQGPEFLTYFQNEAQLEKSRLLSDRFSAERPKGSFSTLEIQRTEQGDSAMYLCASSLAGRVLEKLFFGSGTQLSVL.

This clone has just a few counts. V and J are TRBV30 and TRBJ1-5; unclear D gene. CDR1 and CDR2 (germline): GTSNPN, SVGIG (reference sequence). The length of the CDR3 is 13 residues. V was cut by 3 bases and J by 0 bases, with 6 bases left in between. As DNA, the CDR3 is TGTGCCTGGAGCGACGATAGCAATCAGCCCCAGCATTTT. It yields the protein CAWSDDSNQPQHF.

V and J are TRBV29-1 and TRBJ2-1; D may be TRBD1 or TRBD2 (5 bases each). The CDR3 runs 12 residues. Germline V CDR1 and CDR2: SQVTM, ANQGSEA. Trimming cost V 6 bases and J 6 bases, with 12 bases left between them. In DNA form, the CDR3 reads TGCAGCGTAGGGGACCTCTCCAATGAGCAGTTCTTC. It is translated as CSVGDLSNEQFF.

This sequence joins TRBV28 and TRBJ1-2, with no clear D. Germline values: CDR1 MDHEN, CDR2 SYDVKM. CDR3 length: 14 residues. V was pared by 3 bases and J by 0 bases, with 8 bases between. Here the CDR3 DNA reads TGTGCCAGCAGTTTCTGGATTCCTAACTATGGCTACACCTTC. Its protein is CASSFWIPNYGYTF.

V and J are TRBV7-9 and TRBJ2-1, with a possible D match to TRBD2 (5 bases). Trimming pared 6 bases from V and 0 bases from J, leaving 9 bases between. Germline V CDR1 and CDR2: SEHNR, FQNEAQ (reference sequence). CDR3 length: 14 amino acids. CDR3 protein: CASSGLGSYNEQFF. Written as DNA, the CDR3 is TGTGCCAGCAGTGGACTGGGCTCCTACAATGAGCAGTTCTTC.

This chain's CDR3 is CASSEALGHLQETQYF. The CDR3 DNA reads TGTGCCAGCAGTGAAGCGCTGGGACACCTCCAAGAGACCCAGTACTTC. The rearrangement links TRBV2 to TRBJ2-5; maybe TRBD1 (6 bases). The germline gives CDR1 SNHLY, CDR2 FYNNEI. V shed 0 bases and J shed 1 base, with 12 bases lying between them. CDR3 size: 16 residues.

The chain recombines TRBV20-1 with TRBJ2-7; tentative D call: TRBD2 (5 bases). Germline V lookup: CDR1 DFQATT, CDR2 SNEGSKA (reference sequence). The CDR3 consists of 14 residues. The germline V and J ends were trimmed by 3 bases and 7 bases, with 19 bases remaining between them. CDR3 DNA: TGCAGTGCTAGTAAGATCCCGGGGTCGTTGGAGCAGTACTTC. Translation: CSASKIPGSLEQYF.

This clone has more than one count but fewer than ten. V usage is TRBV18 and J usage is TRBJ2-7, with D uncertain. The CDR3 totals 15 residues. Germline CDR1 reads KGHSH; CDR2 reads LQKENI. Deletions cut 4 bases from V and 2 bases from J, with 15 bases between. CDR3 amino acids: CASSLSRTRTYEQYF. Here the CDR3 DNA reads TGTGCCAGCTCACTTAGTCGGACCCGGACCTACGAGCAGTACTTC.

CDR3 nucleotides: TGTGCCAGCAGCTTATTTTCCCGACTAGCGGGAGGGCCCAGCGAAGATGGCTACACCTTC. This translates into CASSLFSRLAGGPSEDGYTF. V usage is TRBV13 and J usage is TRBJ1-2, with D unclear. This CDR3 is built from 20 residues. V was pared by 2 bases and J by 6 bases, with 31 bases between. Germline V gene lookup returns CDR1 PRHDT and CDR2 FYEKMQ (reference sequence).

The chain couples TRBV19 to TRBJ1-3, with D unclear. Trimming shortened V by 5 bases and J by 11 bases, and 19 bases separated the two germline ends. The V gene's germline CDR1 is LNHDA and CDR2 SQIVND (reference sequence). There are 14 residues in the CDR3. CDR3 nucleotide sequence: TGTGCCAGTAGTTCACCCGAGACCTTAGGAGCCATATATTTT. Its protein product is CASSSPETLGAIYF.

The chain links TRBV18 to TRBJ2-5; the D gene is possibly TRBD2 (6 bases). The germline V and J ends were trimmed by 1 base and 4 bases, with 7 bases remaining between them. This CDR3 region has 13 residues. In germline, CDR1 is KGHSH, CDR2 LQKENI. For the CDR3, the DNA is TGTGCCAGCTCACCACAAGCGGGAGAGACCCAGTACTTC. This gives the protein CASSPQAGETQYF.

V is TRBV18 and J is TRBJ2-7, with D perhaps TRBD1 (5 bases). The CDR3 has 15 residues. Germline lookup yields CDR1 KGHSH and CDR2 LQKENI. Trimming left V 1 base short and J 9 bases short, with 19 bases between. This chain's CDR3 is CASSPQGRTYVGQYF. The CDR3 region has the DNA TGTGCCAGCTCACCACAGGGGCGTACATATGTAGGGCAGTACTTC.

The J gene is TRBJ2-5, the V gene TRBV7-2; D gene unclear. V was shortened by 1 base and J by 7 bases, with 7 bases between the two germline ends. Germline V CDR1 and CDR2: SGHTA, FQGNSA. The CDR3 extends over 12 amino acids. Written as DNA, the CDR3 is TGTGCCAGCAGCTTAGGCGGTGGGACCCAGTACTTC. Encoded protein: CASSLGGGTQYF.

This clone was observed a few times. V is TRBV7-9 and J is TRBJ2-7, with 7 bases fitting TRBD2. V shed 8 bases, J shed 0 bases, and the junction held 10 bases outside the gene matches. In germline, CDR1 is SEHNR, CDR2 FQNEAQ (reference sequence). The length of the CDR3 is 15 residues. CDR3 sequence (DNA): TGTGCCAGCGGAATCACAGCGGGACGCTCCTACGAGCAGTACTTC. Translation gives CASGITAGRSYEQYF. The variable domain in full, with the rest retrieved from reference TRBV7-9 and TRBJ2-7, is DTGVSQNPRHKITKRGQNVTFRCDPISEHNRLYWYRQTLGQGPEFLTYFQNEAQLEKSRLLSDRFSAERPKGSFSTLEIQRTEQGDSAMYLCASGITAGRSYEQYFGPGTRLTVT.

The chain links TRBV2 to TRBJ2-7, with 7 bases matching TRBD2. The CDR3 extends over 14 amino acids. Germline V gene sequence: CDR1 SNHLY, CDR2 FYNNEI. The V segment lost 7 bases and the J segment 0 bases; nucleotides outside the gene matches: 6. DNA of the CDR3: TGTGCCAGCAAACGGGAGGACCTCTCCTACGAGCAGTACTTC. It translates to CASKREDLSYEQYF.

The chain uses TRBV2 and TRBJ1-4; 9 bases fit TRBD1. Trimming cost V 7 bases and J 5 bases; bases outside gene matches: 11. This CDR3 is built from 16 residues. Germline V gene lookup returns CDR1 SNHLY and CDR2 FYNNEI. This CDR3 is CASTQSQTGGNEKLFF. CDR3 DNA: TGTGCCAGCACCCAGAGTCAGACAGGGGGAAATGAAAAACTGTTTTTT.

The rearrangement uses TRBV28 and TRBJ1-4, with 8 bases fitting TRBD1. This CDR3 spans 15 amino acids. Germline V gives CDR1 MDHEN, CDR2 SYDVKM. V trimming: 5 bases; J trimming: 11 bases; junction bases outside the gene matches: 13. CDR3 region: CASSAPRTGFRKLFF. In nucleotides, the CDR3 is TGTGCCAGCAGTGCCCCTCGGACAGGGTTTCGGAAACTGTTTTTT.

This clone was recorded once. The chain joins TRBV28 to TRBJ2-5; D remains ambiguous. The V end lost 6 bases, the J end lost 4 bases, and 15 bases lay between the germline ends. Germline V gene sequence: CDR1 MDHEN, CDR2 SYDVKM. The CDR3 covers 14 residues. The CDR3 DNA reads as TGTGCCAGCAGCCAATCTATCCAGAGAGAGACCCAGTACTTC. This encodes CASSQSIQRETQYF.

V is TRBV15 and J is TRBJ2-5; TRBD2 matches at 14 bases. After removal of 5 bases from V and 5 bases from J, the junction contained 4 bases not matched to a gene. CDR1 and CDR2 from the germline V gene are LNHNV and YYDKDF (reference sequence). The length of the CDR3 is 15 residues. The CDR3 protein is CATSGGTSGSETQYF. The CDR3 DNA follows: TGTGCCACCAGCGGAGGGACTAGCGGGAGTGAGACCCAGTACTTC. Filled out from reference TRBV15 and TRBJ2-5, the complete variable domain reads DAMVIQNPRYQVTQFGKPVTLSCSQTLNHNVMYWYQQKSSQAPKLLFHYYDKDFNNEADTPDNFQSRRPNTSFCFLDIRSPGLGDTAMYLCATSGGTSGSETQYFGPGTRLLVL.

The gene calls are TRBV18 and TRBJ2-3; D is uncertain. CDR3 length: 15 amino acids. Trimming cost V 2 bases and J 2 bases, with 11 bases left between them. Per the germline V gene, CDR1 is KGHSH and CDR2 is LQKENI. CDR3 residues: CASSPSYTNTDTQYF. The CDR3 nucleotides are TGTGCCAGCTCACCAAGCTACACGAACACAGATACGCAGTATTTT.

V is TRBV12-3 or TRBV12-4 and J is TRBJ1-4; D uncertain. The V end was cut by 2 bases, the J end by 5 bases, with 6 bases between. CDR3 size: 13 residues. The CDR3 loop is CASSLWGNEKLFF. The CDR3 DNA follows: TGTGCCAGCAGTTTATGGGGAAATGAAAAACTGTTTTTT.